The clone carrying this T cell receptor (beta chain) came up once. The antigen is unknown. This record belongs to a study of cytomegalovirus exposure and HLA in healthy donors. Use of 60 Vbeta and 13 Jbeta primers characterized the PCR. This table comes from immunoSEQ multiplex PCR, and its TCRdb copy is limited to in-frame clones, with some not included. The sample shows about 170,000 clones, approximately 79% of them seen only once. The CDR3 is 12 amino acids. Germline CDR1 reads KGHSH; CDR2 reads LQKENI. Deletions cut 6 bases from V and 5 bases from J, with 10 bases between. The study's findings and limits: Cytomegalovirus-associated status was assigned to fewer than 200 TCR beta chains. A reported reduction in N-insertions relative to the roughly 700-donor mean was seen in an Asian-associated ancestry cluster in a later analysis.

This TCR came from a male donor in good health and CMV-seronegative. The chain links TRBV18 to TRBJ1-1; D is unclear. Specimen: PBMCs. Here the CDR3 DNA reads TGTGCCAGCTCCCCGGGTCAGACTGAAGCTTTCTTT. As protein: CASSPGQTEAFF. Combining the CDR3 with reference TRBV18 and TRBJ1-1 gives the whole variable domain NAGVMQNPRHLVRRRGQEARLRCSPMKGHSHVYWYRQLPEEGLKFMVYLQKENIIDESGMPKERFSAEFPKEGPSILRIQQVVRGDSAAYFCASSPGQTEAFFGQGTRLTVV.